This is a list of T cell receptor beta chains from one sample in a study of blood T cell repertoires in COVID-19. The protocol was immunoSEQ multiplex PCR, while the TCRdb copy is restricted to in-frame clones and leaves out a portion. The sample has about 140,000 clones; over 70% are singletons. The specimen sequenced was PBMCs or T cells enriched from blood (not recorded which). The receptors were gathered from a man between 65 and 80 years old who had been exposed to COVID-19. Both conserved end residues are part of each CDR3. The D gene is left open where the match is weak. Clone sizes are given selectively: once, few, many, or a class where the clone is expanded.

-,TRBJ1-2,TRBD1,TRBV7-9,TGTGCCAGCAGTCCGGGACAGGCGGATGGCTACACCTTC,CASSPGQADGYTF
-,TRBJ1-1,-,TRBV7-9,TGTGCCAGCAGCTCCAGACAGGTAGAAGCTTTCTTT,CASSSRQVEAFF
few,TRBJ2-1,TRBD2,TRBV18,TGTGCCAGCTCACCTCGGACTAGCGGCTCCAATGAGCAGTTCTTC,CASSPRTSGSNEQFF
once,TRBJ2-1,-,TRBV24-1,TGTGCCACCAGTGATTTCGGCGGGACCTCCTACAATGAGCAGTTCTTC,CATSDFGGTSYNEQFF
-,TRBJ1-5,-,TRBV7-2,TGTGCCAGCAGCTCGAGGTCGGGCAATCAGCCCCAGCATTTT,CASSSRSGNQPQHF
-,TRBJ2-5,-,TRBV29-1,TGCAGCGTTGGGGGGGGCCCCCAAGAGACCCAGTACTTC,CSVGGGPQETQYF
-,TRBJ2-1,TRBD2,TRBV11-2,TGTGCCAGCAGCCTCAAAAGGCGGCATGCGGGAGATGAGCAGTTCTTC,CASSLKRRHAGDEQFF
-,TRBJ1-6,-,TRBV6-6,TGTGCCAGCAGTTCAATGTATTCACCCCTCCACTTT,CASSSMYSPLHF
-,TRBJ2-3,-,TRBV4-1,TGCGCCAGCAGCCGGGGGTTTGCGGGACGCACAGATACGCAGTATTTT,CASSRGFAGRTDTQYF
-,TRBJ2-7,TRBD1,TRBV13,TGTGCCAGCAGCTTTTTGGACAGGGCAAACTACGAGCAGTACTTC,CASSFLDRANYEQYF
once,TRBJ2-2,TRBD2,TRBV5-5,TGTGCCAGCAGCAAGGGACTAGCGGGGTCGAACACCGGGGAGCTGTTTTTT,CASSKGLAGSNTGELFF
-,TRBJ1-1,-,TRBV7-5,TGTGCCAGAAGCTTGAGCAGGGGTAGGAACACTGAAGCTTTCTTT,CARSLSRGRNTEAFF
-,TRBJ2-6,TRBD2,TRBV7-9,TGTGCCAGCTCCCCGGGGGGGCCATCTGGGGCCAACGTCCTGACTTTC,CASSPGGPSGANVLTF
-,TRBJ2-3,-,TRBV11-1,TGTGCCAGCAGCTTAGTACTGGCAGATACGCAGTATTTT,CASSLVLADTQYF
-,TRBJ2-2,TRBD2,TRBV4-1,TGCGCCAGCAGCCAAGATATTAGCGGGAGAACCGGGGAGCTGTTTTTT,CASSQDISGRTGELFF
-,TRBJ2-2,TRBD2,TRBV7-2,TGTGCCAGCAGCCTTACGGGAGGGCCGAGCACCGGGGAGCTGTTTTTT,CASSLTGGPSTGELFF
-,TRBJ2-4,TRBD2,TRBV27,TGTGCCAGCAGCCTACGAAGCCGGACTAGCGGTTTAGCCAAAAACATTCAGTACTTC,CASSLRSRTSGLAKNIQYF
once,TRBJ2-3,-,TRBV7-5,TGTGCCAGAAGCTTAGCGTTACTAGCGGGAGAAGGGGCAGATACGCAGTATTTT,CARSLALLAGEGADTQYF
-,TRBJ2-1,-,TRBV4-3,TGCGCCAGCAGCCGGGACTGGGGATTTTACAATGAGCAGTTCTTC,CASSRDWGFYNEQFF
-,TRBJ1-4,TRBD1,TRBV7-2,TGTGCCAGCAGCGGACCCGGGACAGGGATGGGGGAAAAACTGTTTTTT,CASSGPGTGMGEKLFF
-,TRBJ1-1,TRBD1,TRBV7-2,TGTGCCAGCAGCTGGGACAGGGGGGACACTGAAGCTTTCTTT,CASSWDRGDTEAFF
-,TRBJ1-1,TRBD1,TRBV18,TGTGCCAGCTCACCATTAGACAGGGTAGCTTTCTTT,CASSPLDRVAFF
-,TRBJ1-2,TRBD1,TRBV28,TGTGCCAGCAGTCCCGGGACAGGGGGCTCTATCTATGGCTACACCTTC,CASSPGTGGSIYGYTF
-,TRBJ1-4,TRBD1,TRBV30,TGTGCCTGGGGACAGGGTTTGCTTACTAATGAAAAACTGTTTTTT,CAWGQGLLTNEKLFF
-,TRBJ2-1,TRBD1,TRBV5-1,TGCGCCAGCAGCTTGGGGACCGGGACAGGGGCCGATGAGCAGTTCTTC,CASSLGTGTGADEQFF
once,TRBJ1-5,-,TRBV6-2/TRBV6-3,TGTGCCAGCAGTTACACAGGGCCCAATCAGCCCCAGCATTTT,CASSYTGPNQPQHF
-,TRBJ1-2,-,TRBV14,TGTGCCAGCAGCCAAGACAGGTGGTCCCATGGCTACACCTTC,CASSQDRWSHGYTF
-,TRBJ2-7,-,TRBV9,TGTGCCAGCAGCGTAGGAGCAACAGCCTACGAGCAGTACTTC,CASSVGATAYEQYF
-,TRBJ1-1,-,TRBV7-2,TGTGCCAGCAGCGATAGGACTGGCATGAACACTGAAGCTTTCTTT,CASSDRTGMNTEAFF
-,TRBJ2-1,-,TRBV25-1,TGTGCCAGCAGTCGTTCGGGTAACGAGCAGTTCTTC,CASSRSGNEQFF
-,TRBJ1-2,-,TRBV4-3,TGCGCCAGCAGCCAAGGGCCAGGGACTAACTATGGCTACACCTTC,CASSQGPGTNYGYTF
-,TRBJ1-2,-,TRBV19,TGTGCCACTGGACAGACGGGGTACTATGGCTACACCTTC,CATGQTGYYGYTF
once,TRBJ2-5,TRBD2,TRBV7-2,TGTGCCAGCACCTTTAGCGGGGGGCTCCCAAGGGAGACCCAGTACTTC,CASTFSGGLPRETQYF
-,TRBJ2-7,TRBD1,TRBV6-5,TGTGCCAGCAGTTACTCGCCCGGGACAGGGGACTACGAGCAGTACTTC,CASSYSPGTGDYEQYF
-,TRBJ2-7,-,TRBV9,TGTGCCAGCAGCCCTTACTCCCTTTTCTCCTACGAGCAGTACTTC,CASSPYSLFSYEQYF
-,TRBJ2-2,-,TRBV20-1,TGCAGTGCTGCCAGGTCCGGGGAGCTGTTTTTT,CSAARSGELFF
-,TRBJ1-2,TRBD1,TRBV12-5,TGTGCTAGTTCAGGGGGCGCTAACTATGGCTACACCTTC,CASSGGANYGYTF
-,TRBJ1-1,-,TRBV5-8,TGTGCCAGCAGCGCCTTAGTGAACACTGAAGCTTTCTTT,CASSALVNTEAFF
-,TRBJ1-2,TRBD1,TRBV10-1,TGCGCCAGCACTGGGGTGGGGACAGGGCGAGTGGGCTATGGCTACACCTTC,CASTGVGTGRVGYGYTF
-,TRBJ2-7,TRBD1,TRBV19,TGTGCCAGTAGTGGACAGGGCTGGAACGAGCAGTACTTC,CASSGQGWNEQYF
-,TRBJ2-1,-,TRBV9,TGTGCCAGCAGCGTTAGAGACAATGAGCAGTTCTTC,CASSVRDNEQFF
few,TRBJ1-2,-,TRBV4-1,TGCGCCAGCAGCCAAGCCCTCACAAATGGCTACACCTTC,CASSQALTNGYTF